This TCR beta chain was recovered during a study of identical twins. Notes on the study in general: There was more out-of-frame TCR alpha sharing in monozygotic twins than models estimated.

The authors used template switching to add a universal primer site and gave cDNA unique molecular identifiers. TCRdb analysed the 5' RACE reads with MiXCR anew, one entry per CDR3 protein. The sample has 1.5 million to 2 million distinct CDR3 sequences; about 30% are singletons. The CDR3 has 13 amino acids. V was trimmed by 2 bases and J by 2 bases, leaving 7 bases between them. Germline V gene sequence: CDR1 SGDLS, CDR2 YYNGEE. This clonotype was counted many times. Its specificity is unknown. The chain joins TRBV9 to TRBJ2-5; D is uncertain. Sequenced material: cord blood. The TCR originated in a newborn girl in good health. CDR3 in DNA: TGTGCCAGCAGCGTCTCCCTACAAGAGACCCAGTACTTC. It encodes CASSVSLQETQYF.